This T cell receptor (beta chain) was found in a study of pediatric ulcerative colitis. In germline, CDR1 is SGDLS, CDR2 YYNGEE. V was trimmed by 0 bases and J by 1 base, leaving 10 bases between them. The CDR3 totals 15 residues. TCRdb's table, derived via immunoSEQ multiplex PCR, lists solely in-frame clones and lacks some. The table shows more than 50,000 clones, with over 80% occurring only once. The source of this sequence is a boy younger than 18 who was a control in a study of pediatric ulcerative colitis. The chain uses TRBV9 and TRBJ1-2; TRBD1 is a possible D gene (5 bases). The sample consisted of blood. The CDR3 nucleotides read TGTGCCAGCAGCGTAGGAGGGGTAAATAACTATGGCTACACCTTC. Translated, it gives CASSVGGVNNYGYTF.